This TCR beta chain was captured by sequencing in a study of T cells after yellow fever vaccination. Points from the study as a whole: Post-booster repertoires again held most primary-vaccination clones (roughly 96% CD4, roughly 88% CD8). One caveat is that FACS-sorted repertoires could contain abundant clonotypes contaminating from the bulk population.

This CDR3 has 14 amino acids. The V end lost 5 bases, the J end lost 9 bases, and 14 bases lay between the germline ends. CDR1 is SGHTA, CDR2 FQGTGA, per germline. The study made its TCR cDNA through 5'RACE template switching. That step introduced a universal primer site along with UMIs. TCRdb re-derived calls from the 5' RACE reads in MiXCR, one entry per CDR3 protein. The sample contains approximately 300,000 distinct CDR3 sequences, around 7% of which appear only once. At least ten counts were recorded for this clonotype. The antigen is not known. The rearrangement links TRBV7-3 to TRBJ1-6; the D is unclear. This clonotype was obtained from a man aged 18 to 35 who received the YFV17D yellow fever vaccine. Material: PBMCs, obtained about 49 days after the first yellow fever vaccination. CDR3 bases: TGTGCCAGCAGCCCCGGGCAGGCCGGTTCACCCCTCCACTTT. Protein product: CASSPGQAGSPLHF.